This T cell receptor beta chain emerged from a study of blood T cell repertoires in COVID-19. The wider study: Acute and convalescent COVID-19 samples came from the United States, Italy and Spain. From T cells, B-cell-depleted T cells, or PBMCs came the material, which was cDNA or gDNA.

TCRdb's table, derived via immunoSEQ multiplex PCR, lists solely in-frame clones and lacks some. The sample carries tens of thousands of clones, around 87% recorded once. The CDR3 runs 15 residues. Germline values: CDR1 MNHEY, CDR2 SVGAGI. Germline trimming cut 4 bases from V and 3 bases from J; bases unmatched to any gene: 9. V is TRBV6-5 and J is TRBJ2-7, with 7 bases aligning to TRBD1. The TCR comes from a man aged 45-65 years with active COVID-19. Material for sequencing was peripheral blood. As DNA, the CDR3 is TGTGCCAGCAGTTCCGGGACAGCGGAAAGCTACGAGCAGTACTTC. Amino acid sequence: CASSSGTAESYEQYF.